A single sample gave rise to the 30 T cell receptor beta chains below, sequenced in a study of T cell responses to AZD1222 COVID-19 vaccine. Some clones are missing from TCRdb's copy, which holds only in-frame ones; the method was immunoSEQ multiplex PCR. Of tens of thousands of clones detected, about nine tenths appear once; the ten largest clones hold about 28%. The material was peripheral blood, obtained 28 days after the second AZD1222 dose. These receptor sequences come from an adult who received the AZD1222 COVID-19 vaccine.

The J gene is TRBJ2-4, the V gene TRBV6-2 or TRBV6-3, with D perhaps TRBD2 (5 bases). V lost 0 bases to trimming and J lost 5 bases, with 14 bases between them. CDR1 is MNHEY, CDR2 SVGEGT, per germline. The CDR3 runs to 16 residues. For the CDR3, the DNA is TGTGCCAGCAGTTACTCGATCGGAGGTGGGGAAAACATTCAGTACTTC. This gives the protein CASSYSIGGGENIQYF.

The CDR3 is CASSFAPITYNEQFF. DNA for the CDR3: TGTGCCAGCAGCTTCGCTCCGATAACCTACAATGAGCAGTTCTTC. The chain has TRBV5-6 and TRBJ2-1, with D hard to call. Germline V lookup: CDR1 SGHDT, CDR2 YYEEEE. The ends were cut back, 2 bases at V and 2 bases at J, with 11 bases in the middle. The CDR3 length is 15 residues.

The chain recombines TRBV6-1 with TRBJ1-5; D is unresolved. V lost 3 bases and J lost 5, with 8 bases in between. The CDR3 has 13 amino acids. Germline V gene data show CDR1 as MNHNS and CDR2 as SASEGT. CDR3 sequence: CASSDRRDQPQHF. CDR3 nucleotides: TGTGCCAGCAGTGACAGGCGGGATCAGCCCCAGCATTTT.

A single count supports this clone. The chain employs TRBV10-2 and TRBJ1-1; possibly TRBD1 for D (5 bases). The V end lost 8 bases, the J end lost 4 bases, and 14 bases lay between the germline ends. The CDR3 loop spans 13 amino acids. Germline V gives CDR1 WSHSY, CDR2 SAAADI. The CDR3: CASWTGGVTEAFF. As DNA, the CDR3 is TGCGCCAGCTGGACTGGAGGGGTCACTGAAGCTTTCTTT.

This sequence joins TRBV18 and TRBJ2-2; D might be TRBD2 (6 bases). Germline CDR1 is KGHSH and CDR2 is LQKENI. CDR3 length: 16 residues. The V gene lost 6 bases and the J gene lost 3 bases, with 17 bases spanning the gap. The CDR3 sequence is CASSRNREQDTGELFF. Here the CDR3 DNA reads TGTGCCAGCTCGAGAAACCGGGAGCAGGACACCGGGGAGCTGTTTTTT.

The CDR3, as DNA: TGTGCCAGCAGTCTAACCCCCGGGACTAGCGGGAGTGAGCAGTTCTTC. Residues: CASSLTPGTSGSEQFF. The chain couples TRBV7-9 to TRBJ2-1, with 14 bases lining up with TRBD2. The CDR3 totals 16 residues. Germline assignment: CDR1 SEHNR and CDR2 FQNEAQ (reference sequence). V trimming: 6 bases; J trimming: 9 bases; junction bases outside the gene matches: 10.

This sequence joins TRBV25-1 and TRBJ2-7; no clear D. The CDR3 totals 14 residues. V dropped 5 bases and J dropped 4 bases, with 15 bases sitting between them. Germline CDR1 is MGHDK and CDR2 is SYGVNS. The CDR3 sequence: CASSPRAPPYEQYF. The CDR3 coding sequence is TGTGCCAGCAGTCCCCGGGCCCCACCTTACGAGCAGTACTTC.

The table lists this clone with a few counts. The J gene is TRBJ1-3, the V gene TRBV19; tentative D call: TRBD1 (6 bases). Trimming shortened V by 4 bases and J by 0 bases, and 7 bases separated the two germline ends. Germline V gene lookup returns CDR1 LNHDA and CDR2 SQIVND (reference sequence). The CDR3 consists of 14 residues. This CDR3 reads CASSRTDSGNTIYF. CDR3 nucleotides: TGTGCCAGTAGTAGGACAGACTCTGGAAACACCATATATTTT.

The gene calls are TRBV7-2 and TRBJ1-2; tentatively, D is TRBD1 (5 bases). Germline CDR1 SGHTA, CDR2 FQGNSA. The CDR3 extends over 14 amino acids. The germline V and J ends were trimmed by 5 bases and 9 bases, with 19 bases remaining between them. The CDR3 reads CASSPRADGGSYTF. The CDR3 coding sequence is TGTGCCAGCAGCCCCCGGGCGGACGGGGGGAGCTACACCTTC.

This clone appeared once. V gene TRBV5-1 combines with J gene TRBJ2-3; possible D gene TRBD1, 6 bases. Trimming removed 0 bases at V and 4 bases at J, with 12 bases between. CDR3 length equals 15 residues. Germline V gene data show CDR1 as SGHRS and CDR2 as YFSETQ. The CDR3 reads CASSLAGDGADTQYF. In nucleotides, the CDR3 is TGCGCCAGCAGCTTGGCAGGGGATGGTGCAGATACGCAGTATTTT.

About this clone itself: The sample has other DNA sequences that encode this CDR3 too. This chain links TRBV27 with TRBJ2-7; 10 nucleotides agree with TRBD2. The CDR3 runs to 14 residues. V was pared by 3 bases and J by 1 base, with 0 bases of the junction left unmatched. Germline loops: CDR1 MNHEY, CDR2 SMNVEV (reference sequence). The CDR3 DNA follows: TGTGCCAGCAGTTTTAGCGGGAGGTCCTACGAGCAGTACTTC. Its translation: CASSFSGRSYEQYF.

J is TRBJ2-4 and V is TRBV3-1 (or the pseudogene TRBV3-2); D remains unclear. This CDR3 is built from 17 residues. The V and J ends lost 0 bases and 0 bases respectively, with 12 bases between them. Germline CDR1 reads LGHDT; CDR2 reads YNNKEL (reference sequence). CDR3 in DNA: TGTGCCAGCAGCCAAGAACCCGGACCCATAGCCAAAAACATTCAGTACTTC. This gives the protein CASSQEPGPIAKNIQYF.

The V call is TRBV6-5, the J call TRBJ1-2; 11 positions agree with TRBD1. The CDR3 has 15 residues. The junction had 11 bases not matched to a gene; V was cut back by 6 bases and J by 8 bases. Germline values: CDR1 MNHEY, CDR2 SVGAGI. The CDR3 DNA reads as TGTGCCAGCAGCGCCACGGGACAGGGGGGAATGGGCTACACCTTC. This encodes CASSATGQGGMGYTF.

This rearrangement joins TRBV10-3 to TRBJ2-3, with 8 nucleotides matching TRBD2. CDR3 size: 15 residues. The V gene's germline CDR1 is ENHRY and CDR2 SYGVKD. J gave up 0 bases and V 8 bases, and 7 bases lay outside the gene matches. CDR3 bases: TGTGCCATCGCGCTTACTAGCGGCAGCACAGATACGCAGTATTTT. This gives the protein CAIALTSGSTDTQYF.

The V gene is TRBV29-1, the J gene TRBJ2-1, with D possibly being TRBD1 (5 bases). Trimming removed 5 bases from V and 0 bases from J, with 11 bases in between. The length of the CDR3 is 14 residues. Germline CDR1 reads SQVTM; CDR2 reads ANQGSEA. The CDR3 DNA sequence: TGCAGCGTTTCCAGGACACTCTCCTACAATGAGCAGTTCTTC. Translated: CSVSRTLSYNEQFF.

This clone occurred a few times. The rearrangement uses TRBV7-3 and TRBJ1-3, with TRBD1 as a possible D gene (5 bases). Germline CDR1 and CDR2: SGHTA and FQGTGA. CDR3 length: 13 amino acids. Between the trimmed V and J ends, which lost 5 bases and 2 bases, there was a span of 7 bases. The CDR3 sequence: CASSDSAGNTIYF. DNA for the CDR3: TGTGCCAGCAGCGACAGCGCTGGAAACACCATATATTTT.

This clone has just one count. The chain links TRBV5-1 to TRBJ1-2; D is uncertain. This CDR3 is 14 amino acids long. Germline-derived CDR1 and CDR2 are SGHRS and YFSETQ. The V end was cut by 6 bases, the J end by 2 bases, with 14 bases between. CDR3 in DNA: TGCGCCAGCACCTGGGCAGCCTCCAACTATGGCTACACCTTC. Residues: CASTWAASNYGYTF.

This sequence joins TRBV7-8 and TRBJ2-1, with a tentative D call TRBD1 (5 bases). The CDR3 consists of 13 residues. Trimming removed 4 bases from V and 4 bases from J, with 8 bases in between. Looked up from germline, CDR1 is SGHVS and CDR2 is FQNEAQ. The CDR3 sequence is CASSSREYNEQFF. CDR3 DNA sequence: TGTGCCAGCAGCTCCAGGGAATACAATGAGCAGTTCTTC.

The chain links TRBV4-1 to TRBJ1-5; D unclear. The CDR3 is made up of 16 amino acids. In germline, CDR1 is MGHRA, CDR2 YSYEKL. Between the trimmed V and J ends, which lost 2 bases and 2 bases, there was a span of 13 bases. Here the CDR3 reads CASSQSTAEGNQPQHF. The CDR3 region has the DNA TGCGCCAGCAGCCAATCAACAGCAGAGGGCAATCAGCCCCAGCATTTT.

This sequence joins TRBV27 and TRBJ2-7; 7 positions match TRBD1. J gave up 3 bases and V 2 bases, and 4 bases lay outside the gene matches. Germline values: CDR1 MNHEY, CDR2 SMNVEV (reference sequence). There are 14 residues in the CDR3. The CDR3 bases are TGTGCCAGCAGTTTAATGGGACAGCTCTACGAGCAGTACTTC. It is translated as CASSLMGQLYEQYF.

J is TRBJ2-7 and V is TRBV6-5; 7 positions match TRBD2. With 2 bases clipped from V and 3 bases from J, the junction kept 7 bases outside the gene matches. CDR1 is MNHEY and CDR2 is SVGAGI in the germline V gene. This CDR3 region has 15 residues. The CDR3 nucleotides are TGTGCCAGCAGTTACCGGTCTAGCGGTGACTACGAGCAGTACTTC. Amino acids: CASSYRSSGDYEQYF.

This clone has just a few counts. The rearrangement uses TRBV11-3 and TRBJ1-6; D may be TRBD1 (6 bases). From germline, CDR1 is SGHNT and CDR2 YENEEA. Trimming pared 7 bases from V and 9 bases from J, leaving 13 bases between. The CDR3 runs to 13 residues. CDR3 protein: CASNSGEVSPLHF. CDR3 DNA: TGTGCCAGCAACTCAGGGGAGGTTTCACCCCTCCACTTT.

This rearrangement joins TRBV29-1 to TRBJ1-4; a weak D match, TRBD1 (6 bases). The CDR3 contains 12 residues. Germline V CDR1 and CDR2: SQVTM, ANQGSEA. The V end was cut by 2 bases, the J end by 8 bases, with 9 bases between. The CDR3 nucleotides are TGCAGCGTTGAAACAGGGAGGGAAAAACTGTTTTTT. As protein: CSVETGREKLFF.

This CDR3 is CSVVASRGYEQYF. CDR3 in DNA: TGCAGCGTTGTGGCCAGTCGCGGCTACGAGCAGTACTTC. The chain has TRBV29-1 and TRBJ2-7; D unresolved. Trimming removed 4 bases from V and 3 bases from J, with 13 bases in between. The CDR3 spans 13 residues. CDR1 is SQVTM and CDR2 is ANQGSEA in the germline V gene.

As DNA, the CDR3 is TGTGCCACTGAAACAGGGTCTTTCTCTGGAAACACCATATATTTT. Residues: CATETGSFSGNTIYF. V usage is TRBV6-5 and J usage is TRBJ1-3; D possibly corresponds to TRBD1 (6 bases). This CDR3 spans 15 amino acids. Germline V gene sequence: CDR1 MNHEY, CDR2 SVGAGI. V lost 10 bases to trimming and J lost 0 bases, with 16 bases between them.

The V and J genes are TRBV9 and TRBJ1-5; D remains ambiguous. From germline, CDR1 is SGDLS and CDR2 YYNGEE. There are 15 residues in the CDR3. V was clipped by 3 bases and J by 1 base, with 11 bases between them. CDR3 sequence (DNA): TGTGCCAGCAGCGGATCCGACGAGAGCAATCAGCCCCAGCATTTT. It codes for CASSGSDESNQPQHF. The variable domain in full, with the rest retrieved from reference TRBV9 and TRBJ1-5, is DSGVTQTPKHLITATGQRVTLRCSPRSGDLSVYWYQQSLDQGLQFLIQYYNGEERAKGNILERFSAQQFPDLHSELNLSSLELGDSALYFCASSGSDESNQPQHFGDGTRLSIL.

The V gene is TRBV25-1, the J gene TRBJ2-2; weak D call: TRBD1 (5 bases). V was shortened by 2 bases and J by 6 bases, with 10 bases between the two germline ends. The CDR3 has 14 residues. The germline gives CDR1 MGHDK, CDR2 SYGVNS. The CDR3 DNA follows: TGTGCCAGCAGTGAAGCAGGGTATCCCGGGGAGCTGTTTTTT. Amino acid sequence: CASSEAGYPGELFF.

The V call is TRBV7-3, the J call TRBJ2-7, with D perhaps TRBD2 (5 bases). This CDR3 is 14 amino acids long. Deletions cut 10 bases from V and 2 bases from J, with 18 bases between. Germline lookup yields CDR1 SGHTA and CDR2 FQGTGA. In nucleotides, the CDR3 is TGTGCCATCGTGGCTCTAGCCGACGCCTACGAGCAGTACTTC. Amino acid sequence: CAIVALADAYEQYF.

As regards this clone: The junction departs from germline at one end; a sequencing error may be responsible. The rearrangement joins TRBV10-2 to TRBJ2-2; TRBD1 agrees at 7 bases. In germline, CDR1 is WSHSY, CDR2 SAAADI. The CDR3 is made up of 15 amino acids. In DNA form, the CDR3 reads TGCGCCAGCATTGAGCGACAGGGATATGGCGGGGAGCTGTTTTTT. It codes for CASIERQGYGGELFF.

The chain recombines TRBV7-9 with TRBJ2-1; 7 bases agree with TRBD2. There are 14 residues in the CDR3. Germline CDR1 and CDR2: SEHNR and FQNEAQ (reference sequence). V gave up 1 base and J gave up 4 bases; unmatched junction bases: 1. CDR3: CASSLGGGYNEQFF. The CDR3 DNA sequence: TGTGCCAGCAGCTTAGGCGGGGGATACAATGAGCAGTTCTTC.